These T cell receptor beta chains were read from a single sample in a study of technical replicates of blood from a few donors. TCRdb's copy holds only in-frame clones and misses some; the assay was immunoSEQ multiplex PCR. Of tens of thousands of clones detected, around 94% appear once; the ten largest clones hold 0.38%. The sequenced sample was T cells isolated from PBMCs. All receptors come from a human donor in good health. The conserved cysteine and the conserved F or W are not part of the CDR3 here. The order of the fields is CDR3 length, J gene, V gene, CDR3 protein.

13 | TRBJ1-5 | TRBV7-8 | ASSLAIQKNQPQH
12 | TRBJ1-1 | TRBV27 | ASSLARQNTEAF
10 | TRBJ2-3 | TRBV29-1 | SVGTSIDTQY
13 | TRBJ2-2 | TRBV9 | ASSPRDSYTGELF
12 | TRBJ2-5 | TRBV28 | ASRLQGIQETQY
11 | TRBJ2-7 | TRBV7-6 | ASSLGGRGEQY
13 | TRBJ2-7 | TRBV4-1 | ASSQGSGFSYEQY
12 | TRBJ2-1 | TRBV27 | ASSFWVEAGEQF
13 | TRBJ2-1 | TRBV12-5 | ASGLGTSRNNEQF
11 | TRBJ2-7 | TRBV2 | ASSDDGYYEQY
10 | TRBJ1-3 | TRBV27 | ASSLPGNTIY
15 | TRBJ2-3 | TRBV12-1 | ASSFGRAGVGTDTQY
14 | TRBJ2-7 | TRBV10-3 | AISELGGKRSYEQY
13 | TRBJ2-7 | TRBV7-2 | ASSLGASGTYEQY
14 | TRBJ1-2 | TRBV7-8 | ASSLGATMSNYGYT
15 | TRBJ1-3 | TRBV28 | ASSQGQGFNSGNTIY
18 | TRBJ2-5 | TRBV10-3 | AISKYSQRERTNEEETQY
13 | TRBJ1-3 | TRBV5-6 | ASSHRQHSGNTIY
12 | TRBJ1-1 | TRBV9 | ASSGDREITEAF
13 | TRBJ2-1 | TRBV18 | ASSVAGLEINEQF
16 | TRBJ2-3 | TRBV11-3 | ASSLADRLAVSTDTQY
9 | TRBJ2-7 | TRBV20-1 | SARPSYEQY
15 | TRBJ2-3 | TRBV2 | ASKETSGRTSTDTQY
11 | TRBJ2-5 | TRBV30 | AWSAGLQETQY
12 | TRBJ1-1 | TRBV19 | ASSGGALNTEAF
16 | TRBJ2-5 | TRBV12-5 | ASGLAKPGLAGQETQY
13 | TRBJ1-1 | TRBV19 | ASSIREEVNTEAF
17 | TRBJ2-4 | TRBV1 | TSSQEDPGQGVAKNIQY
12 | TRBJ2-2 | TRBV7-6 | ASSSPTGAGELF